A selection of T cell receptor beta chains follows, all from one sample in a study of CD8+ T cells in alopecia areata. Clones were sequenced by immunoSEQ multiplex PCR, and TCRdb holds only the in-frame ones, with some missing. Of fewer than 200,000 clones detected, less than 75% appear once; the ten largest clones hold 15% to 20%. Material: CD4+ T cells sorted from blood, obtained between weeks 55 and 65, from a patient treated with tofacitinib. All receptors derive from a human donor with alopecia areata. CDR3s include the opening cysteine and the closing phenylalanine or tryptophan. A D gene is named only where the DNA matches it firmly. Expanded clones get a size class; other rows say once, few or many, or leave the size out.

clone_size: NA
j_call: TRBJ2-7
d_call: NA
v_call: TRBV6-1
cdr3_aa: CASRTLHRVAYEQYF
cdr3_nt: TGTGCCAGCAGAACCCTCCACAGGGTAGCCTACGAGCAGTACTTC

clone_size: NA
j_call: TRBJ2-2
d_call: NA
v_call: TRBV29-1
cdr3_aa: CSVGSATNTGELFF
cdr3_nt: TGCAGCGTTGGTTCGGCTACGAACACCGGGGAGCTGTTTTTT

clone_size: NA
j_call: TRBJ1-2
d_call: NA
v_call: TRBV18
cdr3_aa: CASSPPWDTNYGYTF
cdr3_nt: TGTGCCAGCTCACCCCCTTGGGACACCAACTATGGCTACACCTTC

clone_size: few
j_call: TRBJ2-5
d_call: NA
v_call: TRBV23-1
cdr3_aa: CASPKEREADPWGTQYF
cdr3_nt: TGCGCCAGCCCGAAGGAGCGAGAGGCCGACCCATGGGGGACCCAGTACTTC

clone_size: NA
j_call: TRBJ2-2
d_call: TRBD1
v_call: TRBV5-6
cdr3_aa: CASMRTTGTATGELFF
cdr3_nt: TGTGCCAGCATGAGAACTACCGGGACAGCCACCGGGGAGCTGTTTTTT

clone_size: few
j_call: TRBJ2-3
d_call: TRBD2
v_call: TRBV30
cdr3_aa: CAWGGLAGGGTQYF
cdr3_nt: TGTGCCTGGGGTGGCCTAGCGGGGGGAGGTACGCAGTATTTT

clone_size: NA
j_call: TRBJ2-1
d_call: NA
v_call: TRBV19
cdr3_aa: CASSLRVLRGSNEQFF
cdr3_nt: TGTGCCAGTAGTCTCCGGGTACTCAGGGGATCCAATGAGCAGTTCTTC

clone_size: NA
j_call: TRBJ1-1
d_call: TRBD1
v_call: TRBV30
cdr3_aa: CAWSADRGYTEAFF
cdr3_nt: TGTGCCTGGAGCGCCGACAGGGGATACACTGAAGCTTTCTTT

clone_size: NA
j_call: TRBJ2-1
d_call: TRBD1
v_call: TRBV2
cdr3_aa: CASRGDRTPVDEQFF
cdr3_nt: TGTGCCAGCAGGGGGGACAGGACCCCGGTGGATGAGCAGTTCTTC

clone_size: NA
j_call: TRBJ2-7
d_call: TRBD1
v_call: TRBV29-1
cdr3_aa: CSVRRQGYEQYF
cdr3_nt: TGCAGCGTTCGGCGACAGGGCTACGAGCAGTACTTC

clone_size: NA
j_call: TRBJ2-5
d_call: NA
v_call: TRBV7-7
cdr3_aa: CASSQGRGPAQETQYF
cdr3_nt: TGTGCCAGCAGCCAAGGGCGGGGCCCCGCCCAAGAGACCCAGTACTTC

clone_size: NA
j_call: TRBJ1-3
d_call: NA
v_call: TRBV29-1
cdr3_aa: CSVADGTANSGNTIYF
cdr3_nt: TGCAGCGTTGCCGACGGGACGGCTAACTCTGGAAACACCATATATTTT

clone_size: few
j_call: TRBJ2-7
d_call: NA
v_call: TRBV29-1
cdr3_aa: CSGPGTHAFDEQYF
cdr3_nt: TGCAGCGGCCCCGGGACCCACGCGTTCGACGAGCAGTACTTC

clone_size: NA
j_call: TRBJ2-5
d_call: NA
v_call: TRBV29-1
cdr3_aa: CSVTRGWYQETQYF
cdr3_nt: TGCAGCGTTACCCGTGGGTGGTACCAAGAGACCCAGTACTTC

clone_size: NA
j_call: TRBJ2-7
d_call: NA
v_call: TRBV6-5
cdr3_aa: CASSYPDSAYEQYF
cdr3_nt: TGTGCCAGCAGTTACCCGGACAGTGCCTACGAGCAGTACTTC

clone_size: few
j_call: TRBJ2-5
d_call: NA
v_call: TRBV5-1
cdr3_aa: CASSPARGSQETQYF
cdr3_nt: TGCGCCAGCAGCCCGGCTAGAGGGTCCCAAGAGACCCAGTACTTC

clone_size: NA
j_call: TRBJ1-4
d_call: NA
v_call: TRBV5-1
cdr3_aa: CASSSRTGGEKLFF
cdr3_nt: TGCGCCAGCAGCTCGAGGACCGGCGGTGAAAAACTGTTTTTT

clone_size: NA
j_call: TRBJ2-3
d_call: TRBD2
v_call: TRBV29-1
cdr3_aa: CSLLSGGLTDTQYF
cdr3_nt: TGCAGCCTCCTCAGCGGGGGGCTCACAGATACGCAGTATTTT

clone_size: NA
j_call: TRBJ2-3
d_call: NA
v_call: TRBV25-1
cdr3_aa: CASSESIGNSDTQYF
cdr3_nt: TGTGCCAGCAGTGAATCTATCGGCAACTCAGATACGCAGTATTTT

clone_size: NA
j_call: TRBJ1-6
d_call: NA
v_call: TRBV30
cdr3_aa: CALLKRDIYSPLHF
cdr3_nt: TGTGCCTTATTGAAAAGGGACATCTATTCACCCCTCCACTTT

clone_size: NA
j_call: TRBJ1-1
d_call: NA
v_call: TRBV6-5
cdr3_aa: CASSYAWGTLNTEAFF
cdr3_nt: TGTGCCAGCAGTTACGCTTGGGGCACCCTGAACACTGAAGCTTTCTTT

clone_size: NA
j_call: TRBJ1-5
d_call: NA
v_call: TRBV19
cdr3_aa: CASSHGAWAVDSNQPQHF
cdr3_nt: TGTGCCAGTAGCCATGGGGCTTGGGCAGTCGATAGCAATCAGCCCCAGCATTTT

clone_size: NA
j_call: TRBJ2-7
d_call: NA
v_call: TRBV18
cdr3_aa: CASSPPDSSYEQYF
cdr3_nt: TGTGCCAGCTCACCACCCGACAGCTCCTACGAGCAGTACTTC

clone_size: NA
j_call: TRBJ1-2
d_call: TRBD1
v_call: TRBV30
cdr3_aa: CAWNPDRGYGYTF
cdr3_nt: TGTGCCTGGAACCCTGACAGGGGGTATGGCTACACCTTC

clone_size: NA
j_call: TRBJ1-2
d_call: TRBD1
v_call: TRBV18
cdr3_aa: CASSQRVGQGLNYGYTF
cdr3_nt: TGTGCCAGCTCACAGAGGGTCGGACAGGGGCTTAACTATGGCTACACCTTC

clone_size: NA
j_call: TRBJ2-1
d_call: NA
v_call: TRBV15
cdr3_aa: CATSLFRGEQFF
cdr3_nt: TGTGCCACCAGCCTATTTAGGGGGGAGCAGTTCTTC

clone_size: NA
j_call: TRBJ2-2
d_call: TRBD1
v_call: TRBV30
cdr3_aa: CAWSSQGEGTGELFF
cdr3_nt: TGTGCCTGGAGTAGCCAGGGGGAAGGCACCGGGGAGCTGTTTTTT

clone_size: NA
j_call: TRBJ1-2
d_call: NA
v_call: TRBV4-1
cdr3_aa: CASSPEAGTSGYGYTF
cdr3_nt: TGCGCCAGCAGCCCCGAAGCGGGGACCTCAGGCTATGGCTACACCTTC

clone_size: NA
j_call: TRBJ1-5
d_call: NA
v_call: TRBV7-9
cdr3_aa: CASSLNYSNQPQHF
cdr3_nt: TGTGCCAGCAGCTTAAACTATAGCAATCAGCCCCAGCATTTT

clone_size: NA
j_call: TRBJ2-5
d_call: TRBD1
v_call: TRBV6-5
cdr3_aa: CASSPGQGVGETQYF
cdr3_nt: TGTGCCAGCAGTCCGGGACAGGGGGTCGGAGAGACCCAGTACTTC

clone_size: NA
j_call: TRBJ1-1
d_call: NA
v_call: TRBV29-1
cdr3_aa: CSVTKGTLKMIQAFF
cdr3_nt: TGCAGCGTTACCAAGGGGACACTCAAAATGATACAAGCTTTCTTT

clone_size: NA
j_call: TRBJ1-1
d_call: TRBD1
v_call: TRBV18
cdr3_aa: CASSPNRDRGTEAFF
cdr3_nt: TGTGCCAGCTCACCCAACCGGGACAGGGGCACTGAAGCTTTCTTT

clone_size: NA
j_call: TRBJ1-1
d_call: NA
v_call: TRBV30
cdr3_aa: CAMGRGNTEAFF
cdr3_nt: TGTGCCATGGGACGGGGGAATACTGAAGCTTTCTTT

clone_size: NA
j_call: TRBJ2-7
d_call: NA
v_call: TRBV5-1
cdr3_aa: CASSLLGSQGEQYF
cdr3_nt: TGCGCCAGCAGCTTGTTGGGCAGCCAAGGCGAGCAGTACTTC

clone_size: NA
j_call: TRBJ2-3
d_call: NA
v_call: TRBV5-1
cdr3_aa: CASSPNTDTQYF
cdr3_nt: TGCGCCAGCAGCCCCAACACAGATACGCAGTATTTT

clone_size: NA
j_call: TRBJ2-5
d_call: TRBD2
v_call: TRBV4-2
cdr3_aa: CASSLSSGGAQETQYF
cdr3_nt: TGTGCCAGCAGCCTATCTAGCGGGGGGGCCCAAGAGACCCAGTACTTC

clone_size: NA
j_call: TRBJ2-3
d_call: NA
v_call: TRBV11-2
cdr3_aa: CASSYATADTQYF
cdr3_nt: TGTGCCAGCAGCTACGCGACAGCAGATACGCAGTATTTT

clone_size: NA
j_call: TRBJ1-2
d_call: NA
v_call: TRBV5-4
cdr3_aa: CASSLFERDYGYTF
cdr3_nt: TGTGCCAGCAGCTTGTTCGAGAGAGACTATGGCTACACCTTC

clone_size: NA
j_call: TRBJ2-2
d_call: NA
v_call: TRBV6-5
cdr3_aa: CASSVQTGGTGELFF
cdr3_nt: TGTGCCAGCAGTGTGCAGACCGGGGGCACCGGGGAGCTGTTTTTT

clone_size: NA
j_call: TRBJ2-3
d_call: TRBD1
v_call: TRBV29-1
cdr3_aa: CSVPGQGEHTQYF
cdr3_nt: TGCAGCGTCCCAGGACAGGGGGAACATACGCAGTATTTT

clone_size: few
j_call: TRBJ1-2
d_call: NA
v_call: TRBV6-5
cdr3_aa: CASSAGMLNYGYTF
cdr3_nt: TGTGCCAGCAGTGCAGGGATGCTCAACTATGGCTACACCTTC

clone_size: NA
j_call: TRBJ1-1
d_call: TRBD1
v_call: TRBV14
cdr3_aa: CASSHQTGNPVTEAFF
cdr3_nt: TGTGCCAGCAGCCACCAGACAGGGAACCCTGTTACTGAAGCTTTCTTT

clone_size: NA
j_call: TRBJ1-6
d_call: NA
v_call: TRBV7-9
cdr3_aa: CASSFLLSPLHF
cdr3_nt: TGTGCCAGCAGCTTCCTTCTTTCACCCCTCCACTTT

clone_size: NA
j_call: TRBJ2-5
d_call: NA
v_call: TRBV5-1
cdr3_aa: CASSSTQETQYF
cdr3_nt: TGCGCCAGCAGCTCCACCCAAGAGACCCAGTACTTC

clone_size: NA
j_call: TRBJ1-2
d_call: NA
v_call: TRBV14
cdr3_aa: CASSGRVFSGYTF
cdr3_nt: TGTGCCAGCAGTGGCAGGGTGTTCTCTGGCTACACCTTC

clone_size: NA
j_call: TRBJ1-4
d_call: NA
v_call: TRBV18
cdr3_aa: CASSPSRATNEKLFF
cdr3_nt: TGTGCCAGCTCCCCGTCCCGGGCGACTAATGAAAAACTGTTTTTT

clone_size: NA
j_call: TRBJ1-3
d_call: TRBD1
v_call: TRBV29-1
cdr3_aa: CSVAGGGGNTIYF
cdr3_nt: TGCAGCGTGGCAGGGGGTGGTGGAAACACCATATATTTT

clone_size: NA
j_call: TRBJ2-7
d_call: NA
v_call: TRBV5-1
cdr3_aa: CASSLLQDSYEQYF
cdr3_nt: TGCGCCAGCAGCTTGTTGCAGGATTCCTACGAGCAGTACTTC

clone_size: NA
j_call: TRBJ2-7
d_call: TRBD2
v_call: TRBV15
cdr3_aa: CATSRAGEGYEQYF
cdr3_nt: TGTGCCACCAGCAGAGCGGGGGAGGGCTACGAGCAGTACTTC

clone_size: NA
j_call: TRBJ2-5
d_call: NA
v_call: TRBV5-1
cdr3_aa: CASSLEGLQETQYF
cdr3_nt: TGCGCCAGCAGCTTGGAGGGACTCCAAGAGACCCAGTACTTC

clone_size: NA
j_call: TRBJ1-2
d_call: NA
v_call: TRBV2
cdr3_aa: CANDGPLKINYGYTF
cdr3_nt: TGTGCCAACGACGGCCCGCTAAAAATCAACTATGGCTACACCTTC

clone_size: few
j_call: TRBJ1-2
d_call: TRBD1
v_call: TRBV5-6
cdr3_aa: CASRTGTDRGYTF
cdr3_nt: TGTGCCAGCAGAACCGGGACAGACAGGGGCTACACCTTC

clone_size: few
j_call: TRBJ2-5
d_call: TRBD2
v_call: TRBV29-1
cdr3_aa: CSVDAGGETQYF
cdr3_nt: TGCAGCGTTGACGCGGGGGGAGAGACCCAGTACTTC

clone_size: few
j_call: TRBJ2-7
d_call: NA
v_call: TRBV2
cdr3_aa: CASSETYEQYF
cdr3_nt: TGTGCCAGCAGTGAAACCTACGAGCAGTACTTC

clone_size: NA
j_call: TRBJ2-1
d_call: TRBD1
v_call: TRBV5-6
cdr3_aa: CASSLVQGSYNEQFF
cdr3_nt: TGTGCCAGCAGCTTGGTACAGGGGTCCTACAATGAGCAGTTCTTC

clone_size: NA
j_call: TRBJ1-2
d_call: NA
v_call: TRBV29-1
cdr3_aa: CSVVGGNGYTF
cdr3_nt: TGCAGCGTTGTAGGGGGGAATGGCTACACCTTC

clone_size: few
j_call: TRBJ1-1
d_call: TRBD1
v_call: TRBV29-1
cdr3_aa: CSGDRGNTEAFF
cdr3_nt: TGCAGCGGGGACAGGGGGAACACTGAAGCTTTCTTT

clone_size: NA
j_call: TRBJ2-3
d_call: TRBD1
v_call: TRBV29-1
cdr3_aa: CSVEDRQGVGDTQYF
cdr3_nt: TGCAGCGTTGAAGATCGACAGGGGGTAGGGGATACGCAGTATTTT

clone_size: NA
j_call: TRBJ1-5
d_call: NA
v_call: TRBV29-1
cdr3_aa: CSVAGAGNQPQHF
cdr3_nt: TGCAGCGTTGCAGGGGCAGGCAATCAGCCCCAGCATTTT